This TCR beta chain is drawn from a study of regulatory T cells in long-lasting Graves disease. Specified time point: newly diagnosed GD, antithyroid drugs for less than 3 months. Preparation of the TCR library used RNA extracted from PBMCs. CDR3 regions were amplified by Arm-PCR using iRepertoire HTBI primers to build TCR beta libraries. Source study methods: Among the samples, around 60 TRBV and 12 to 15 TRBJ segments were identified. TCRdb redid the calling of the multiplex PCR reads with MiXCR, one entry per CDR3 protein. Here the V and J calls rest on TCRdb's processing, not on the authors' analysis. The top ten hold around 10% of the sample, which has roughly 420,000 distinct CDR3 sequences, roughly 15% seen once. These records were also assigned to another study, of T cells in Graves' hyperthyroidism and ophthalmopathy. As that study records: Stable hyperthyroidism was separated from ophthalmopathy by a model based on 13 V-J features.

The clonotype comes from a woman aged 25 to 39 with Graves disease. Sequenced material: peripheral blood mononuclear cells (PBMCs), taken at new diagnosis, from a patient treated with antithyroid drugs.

CDR3 amino acids: CASSYDRVPETQYF. In DNA, the CDR3 is TGTGCCAGCAGTTACGACAGGGTGCCGGAGACCCAGTACTTC. The chain has TRBV6-5 and TRBJ2-5; TRBD1 aligns across 7 bases. The trim removed 2 bases at V and 5 bases at J, leaving 5 bases unmatched. The CDR3 spans 14 residues. From germline, CDR1 is MNHEY and CDR2 SVGAGI.